The 10 T cell receptor beta chains in this list originate from one sample, sequenced in a study of untreated major depressive disorder. Generated by immunoSEQ multiplex PCR, the TCRdb table keeps only in-frame clones and is missing some. The sample includes about 21,000 clones, roughly 89% seen only once; the top ten take approximately 0.47%. The sequenced sample was CD4+ T cells from PBMCs. The receptors come from a woman aged 40 to 50 in good health.

The V gene is TRBV18, the J gene TRBJ1-1, with a tentative D call TRBD1 (5 bases). The ends were cut back, 2 bases at V and 1 base at J, with 5 bases in the middle. The germline V gene encodes CDR1 KGHSH and CDR2 LQKENI. This CDR3 has 13 amino acids. CDR3 nucleotide sequence: TGTGCCAGCTCACCAGGGGCGAACACTGAAGCTTTCTTT. Translation gives CASSPGANTEAFF. Full variable domain (rest looked up from reference TRBV18 and TRBJ1-1): NAGVMQNPRHLVRRRGQEARLRCSPMKGHSHVYWYRQLPEEGLKFMVYLQKENIIDESGMPKERFSAEFPKEGPSILRIQQVVRGDSAAYFCASSPGANTEAFFGQGTRLTVV.

The rearrangement uses TRBV4-2 and TRBJ2-7, with a weak D call TRBD2 (5 bases). V was shortened by 4 bases and J by 2 bases, with 15 bases between the two germline ends. In germline, CDR1 is LGHNA, CDR2 YNFKEQ. The CDR3 is 15 amino acids. CDR3 amino acids: CASSLLTSGAYEQYF. Here the CDR3 DNA reads TGTGCCAGCAGCCTGTTGACCTCCGGGGCCTACGAGCAGTACTTC.

This clone was detected once. The gene calls are TRBV19 and TRBJ2-7; D perhaps matches TRBD1 (6 bases). Trimming shortened V by 9 bases and J by 9 bases, and 15 bases separated the two germline ends. The CDR3 has 11 residues. Germline values: CDR1 LNHDA, CDR2 SQIVND (reference sequence). DNA for the CDR3: TGTGCCAGAAAACAGGGCTCAGTGCAGTACGTC. Amino acids: CARKQGSVQYV.

The J gene is TRBJ2-7, the V gene TRBV28, with D unclear. The germline V and J ends were trimmed by 5 bases and 4 bases, with 9 bases remaining between them. The germline V gene encodes CDR1 MDHEN and CDR2 SYDVKM. This CDR3 has 12 residues. The CDR3 loop reads CASSPPYYEQYF. The CDR3 DNA reads as TGTGCCAGCAGTCCCCCTTATTACGAGCAGTACTTC.

The rearrangement uses TRBV5-1 and TRBJ1-1; TRBD1 matches at 7 bases. Trimming cost V 1 base and J 6 bases; bases outside gene matches: 9. Germline values: CDR1 SGHRS, CDR2 YFSETQ. The length of the CDR3 is 15 residues. The DNA of the CDR3 is TGCGCCAGCAGCTTGCAGACAGGGACTAGGGCTGAAGCTTTCTTT. This encodes CASSLQTGTRAEAFF.

To note about this clone: The junction departs from the called germline gene at one end, perhaps through a read error. The J gene is TRBJ2-7, the V gene TRBV6-1, with unresolved D. Germline CDR1 is MNHNS and CDR2 is SASEGT. This CDR3 has 15 amino acids. The CDR3 DNA follows: TGTGCCAGCAGTGAAGAGGTAATAGCCTCCCACGAGCAGTACTTC. Its translation is CASSEEVIASHEQYF.

This clone has a single count. V and J are TRBV6-1 and TRBJ2-5; 9 bases agree with TRBD1. The germline CDR1 and CDR2 sequences are MNHNS and SASEGT. V lost 8 bases to trimming and J lost 5 bases; unmatched junction nucleotides: 6. The CDR3 has 13 amino acids. CDR3 in DNA: TGTGCCAGCGCCGGGACAGGGTGGGAGACCCAGTACTTC. This codes for CASAGTGWETQYF.

The CDR3 region has the DNA TGTGCCAGTAGTACCCTAGGCGAGAGCAAAATGGAGACCCAGTACTTC. It codes for CASSTLGESKMETQYF. V usage is TRBV19 and J usage is TRBJ2-5; D remains ambiguous. There are 16 residues in the CDR3. Germline assignment: CDR1 LNHDA and CDR2 SQIVND (reference sequence). The germline V and J ends were trimmed by 4 bases and 5 bases, with 20 bases remaining between them. The variable domain in full, with the rest retrieved from reference TRBV19 and TRBJ2-5, is DGGITQSPKYLFRKEGQNVTLSCEQNLNHDAMYWYRQDPGQGLRLIYYSQIVNDFQKGDIAEGYSVSREKKESFPLTVTSAQKNPTAFYLCASSTLGESKMETQYFGPGTRLLVL.

The chain recombines TRBV7-3 with TRBJ1-6; possibly TRBD1 for D (6 bases). The germline CDR1 and CDR2 sequences are SGHTA and FQGTGA. V was pared by 5 bases and J by 6 bases, with 11 bases between. The CDR3 is 14 residues long. The CDR3 DNA reads TGTGCCAGCAGCCCGGACAGAACTAATTCACCCCTCCACTTT. The encoded protein is CASSPDRTNSPLHF.

In this sample, this clone turned up once. This sequence joins TRBV7-2 and TRBJ2-5; D unclear. The CDR3 is made up of 14 amino acids. CDR1 and CDR2 (germline): SGHTA, FQGNSA. With 11 bases removed from V and 4 bases from J, the gap between germline ends came to 20 bases. CDR3 nucleotides: TGTGCCTCCCGAGGCCATCTCCCCTCAGAGACCCAGTACTTC. Translation gives CASRGHLPSETQYF.